Following are 6 T cell receptor beta chains from one sample sequenced in a study of OX40 agonist ivuxolimab in advanced cancers. Libraries were made using the immunoSEQ multiplex PCR assay. The table was pulled from immuneACCESS by TCRdb, which kept in-frame rearrangements only. Such tables lose some clones; where checked, under half of the loss comes from unresolved V genes, and the rest has no known cause. This sample lists roughly 80,000 clones; 80% to 90% were detected once. 0.76% of the sample goes to the ten largest clones. The specimen comprised CD4+ or CD8+ T cells sorted from blood, sampled in a trial of the OX40 agonist ivuxolimab. The receptors here all came from an adult with an advanced solid tumor such as melanoma, head and neck, liver or kidney cancer.

To note about this clone: One end of the junction varies from germline; a read error may be responsible. The V call is TRBV28, the J call TRBJ1-2; D is unclear. The length of the CDR3 is 16 residues. CDR1 and CDR2 from the germline V gene are MDHEN and SYDVKM. The CDR3 here is CASSLSASLIQFRESF. The CDR3, as DNA: TGTGCCAGCAGTTTAAGTGCCAGCTTAATACAATTCCGCGAGTCGTTC.

The rearrangement uses TRBV7-2 and TRBJ2-2, with 10 bases matching TRBD1. V trimming: 5 bases; J trimming: 4 bases; junction bases outside the gene matches: 7. The CDR3 contains 16 residues. CDR1 and CDR2 (germline): SGHTA, FQGNSA. This CDR3 is CASSRQGASSTGELFF. In nucleotides, the CDR3 is TGTGCCAGCAGCCGACAGGGGGCTTCGAGCACCGGGGAGCTGTTTTTT.

There are a few counts of this clone. This chain uses TRBV4-3 with TRBJ2-2, with 7 bases aligning to TRBD2. Germline V gene lookup returns CDR1 LGHNA and CDR2 YSLEER. The CDR3 has 16 amino acids. J was trimmed by 1 base and V by 2 bases; bases with no gene match: 4. This CDR3 reads CASSQRPSGNTGELFF. CDR3 nucleotide sequence: TGCGCCAGCAGCCAAAGACCTAGCGGGAACACCGGGGAGCTGTTTTTT.

The chain has TRBV29-1 and TRBJ2-5, with a possible D match to TRBD1 (5 bases). The V end lost 4 bases, the J end lost 4 bases, and 7 bases lay between the germline ends. Germline assignment: CDR1 SQVTM and CDR2 ANQGSEA. This CDR3 is 11 amino acids long. CDR3 in DNA: TGCAGCGTTGGAAGGGGAGAGACCCAGTACTTC. As protein: CSVGRGETQYF.

The chain combines TRBV5-4 with TRBJ2-2; TRBD2 aligns across 11 bases. The V gene end was trimmed by 4 bases and the J gene end by 2 bases; junction bases not matched to a gene: 4. From germline, CDR1 is SGHNT and CDR2 YYREEE (reference sequence). The CDR3 spans 16 residues. The DNA of the CDR3 is TGTGCCAGCAGCCTTGGGACTAGCGGAAACACCGGGGAGCTGTTTTTT. Protein: CASSLGTSGNTGELFF.

Concerning this clone: Other DNA sequences within the sample encode an identical CDR3. The CDR3 protein is CASSLARNEQFF. The DNA for the CDR3 is TGTGCCAGCAGCTTAGCGAGGAATGAGCAGTTCTTC. The chain employs TRBV7-2 and TRBJ2-1; D not certain. CDR1 and CDR2 from the germline V gene are SGHTA and FQGNSA. With 0 bases removed from V and 7 bases from J, the gap between germline ends came to 4 bases. The CDR3 loop spans 12 amino acids.